Each of the 21 T cell receptor beta chains below was sequenced from the same sample in a study of T cells in Graves' hyperthyroidism and ophthalmopathy. Amplified TCR beta CDR3 regions derived from RNA transcripts. The HTBI primer set served for first-round RT-PCR of the TCR CDR3. TCRdb passed the multiplex PCR reads through MiXCR, listing each CDR3 protein once. The table lists approximately 600,000 distinct CDR3 sequences, 11% to 15% of them singletons. The sequenced material came from blood. Every receptor here comes from a woman aged 18-30 years with Graves' ophthalmopathy.

Only a few counts were recorded for this clonotype. The chain is built from TRBV7-3 and TRBJ2-2; 13 positions agree with TRBD2. CDR3 length equals 18 residues. V was clipped by 5 bases and J by 2 bases; unmatched bases: 8. CDR1 is SGHTA and CDR2 is FQGTGA in the germline V gene. The CDR3 DNA is TGTGCCAGCAGCCGCTGGGGACTAGCGGGACCTAACACCGGGGAGCTGTTTTTT. As protein: CASSRWGLAGPNTGELFF.

This clonotype has a count of ten or more. The chain combines TRBV9 with TRBJ1-1; possibly TRBD1 for D (5 bases). The CDR3 totals 14 residues. V was trimmed by 4 bases and J by 4 bases, leaving 14 bases between them. Germline V CDR1 and CDR2: SGDLS, YYNGEE. DNA of the CDR3: TGTGCCAGCAGCTCCGCGGGGGGACGCACTGAAGCTTTCTTT. Translating gives CASSSAGGRTEAFF.

This clonotype was counted between two and nine times. CDR3 amino acids: CASSSREGDSPLHF. In DNA form, the CDR3 reads TGTGCCAGCAGCTCCCGGGAGGGAGATTCACCCCTCCACTTT. This chain links TRBV7-9 with TRBJ1-6; no clear D. Per the germline V gene, CDR1 is SEHNR and CDR2 is FQNEAQ (reference sequence). The CDR3 length is 14 residues. V lost 4 bases to trimming and J lost 8 bases, with 12 bases between them.

V is TRBV19 and J is TRBJ2-1; perhaps D is TRBD1 or TRBD2 (5 bases each). V lost 6 bases, J lost 0 bases, and 9 bases lay in between. This CDR3 contains 14 residues. Germline values: CDR1 LNHDA, CDR2 SQIVND (reference sequence). In DNA form, the CDR3 reads TGTGCCAGTAGGGGACGCCCCTCCTACAATGAGCAGTTCTTC. It codes for CASRGRPSYNEQFF.

The V call is TRBV7-6, the J call TRBJ2-2; tentative D call: TRBD2 (6 bases). V was clipped by 5 bases and J by 4 bases, with 17 bases between them. CDR1 is SGHVS and CDR2 is FNYEAQ in the germline V gene. This CDR3 has 16 amino acids. The CDR3 region is CASSRTDLASTGELFF. As DNA, the CDR3 is TGTGCCAGCAGCCGAACTGACCTAGCGAGCACCGGGGAGCTGTTTTTT.

In this sample, this clonotype turned up a few times. The V gene is TRBV20-1, the J gene TRBJ2-3; perhaps TRBD2 as D (6 bases). This CDR3 is built from 14 residues. Per germline, CDR1 DFQATT and CDR2 SNEGSKA (reference sequence). Trimming removed 3 bases at V and 2 bases at J, with 12 bases between. In DNA form, the CDR3 reads TGCAGTGCTAGTGGGCGGGACCTCACAGATACGCAGTATTTT. Protein product: CSASGRDLTDTQYF.

Only a few counts were recorded for this clonotype. The J gene is TRBJ2-5, the V gene TRBV5-1; 8 nucleotides agree with TRBD2. Germline V gene lookup returns CDR1 SGHRS and CDR2 YFSETQ. The junction had 7 bases not matched to a gene; V was cut back by 4 bases and J by 5 bases. The CDR3 extends over 14 amino acids. The CDR3 DNA follows: TGCGCCAGCAGCGCCGGGAGGGCCAGGGAGACCCAGTACTTC. Its protein is CASSAGRARETQYF.

This clonotype was recorded at least ten times. The CDR3 loop is CASSSPSRRGSTDTQYF. The CDR3 bases are TGTGCCAGCAGCTCCCCTTCTAGGCGGGGTAGCACAGATACGCAGTATTTT. The chain joins TRBV27 to TRBJ2-3, with D possibly matching TRBD2 (6 bases). This CDR3 region has 17 residues. V lost 6 bases, J lost 0 bases, and 19 bases lay in between. Germline values: CDR1 MNHEY, CDR2 SMNVEV (reference sequence).

This clonotype was recorded many times. V and J are TRBV20-1 and TRBJ2-7; a weak D match, TRBD1 (6 bases). CDR3 length: 15 amino acids. CDR1 is DFQATT, CDR2 SNEGSKA, per germline (reference sequence). V lost 1 base to trimming and J lost 7 bases, with 20 bases between them. The DNA of the CDR3 is TGCAGTGCTAGAGGTACTCGGGACAACCTCTGGGAGCAGTACTTC. Translated, it gives CSARGTRDNLWEQYF.

This clonotype showed up just a few times. The chain combines TRBV20-1 with TRBJ1-3; TRBD1 is a possible D gene (5 bases). Germline V gene lookup returns CDR1 DFQATT and CDR2 SNEGSKA (reference sequence). The CDR3 is 15 residues long. V lost 4 bases and J lost 0, with 13 bases in between. CDR3 in DNA: TGCAGTGCTACTGACAGTAGATTCTCTGGAAACACCATATATTTT. This encodes CSATDSRFSGNTIYF.

This clonotype was detected many times. This chain joins TRBV20-1 and TRBJ1-1, with no clear D. This CDR3 region has 14 residues. Looked up from germline, CDR1 is DFQATT and CDR2 is SNEGSKA (reference sequence). V was cut by 0 bases and J by 5 bases, with 13 bases left in between. CDR3 region: CSARDPEKYTEAFF. The CDR3 bases are TGCAGTGCTAGAGATCCCGAGAAGTATACTGAAGCTTTCTTT.

This clonotype was recorded many times. The chain joins TRBV7-8 to TRBJ2-3, with 8 bases lining up with TRBD2. The length of the CDR3 is 15 residues. Per the germline V gene, CDR1 is SGHVS and CDR2 is FQNEAQ. The V segment lost 5 bases and the J segment 2 bases; nucleotides outside the gene matches: 6. CDR3 DNA: TGTGCCAGCAGCCTCACTAGCGGCTTCACAGATACGCAGTATTTT. Its translation is CASSLTSGFTDTQYF. The full variable domain, completed using reference TRBV7-8 and TRBJ2-3, is GAGVSQSPRYKVAKRGQDVALRCDPISGHVSLFWYQQALGQGPEFLTYFQNEAQLDKSGLPSDRFFAERPEGSVSTLKIQRTQQEDSAVYLCASSLTSGFTDTQYFGPGTRLTVL.

This rearrangement joins TRBV5-1 to TRBJ2-7, with TRBD2 matching over 11 bases. The CDR3 sequence is 15 residues long. The ends lost 4 bases at V and 6 bases at J; junction bases unmatched: 9. Germline CDR1 and CDR2: SGHRS and YFSETQ. The DNA of the CDR3 is TGCGCCAGCAGCCGGGGGGGACTAGCGGTCTCCGAGCAGTACTTC. Translating gives CASSRGGLAVSEQYF.

This clonotype was seen at least ten times. The chain has TRBV20-1 and TRBJ1-5; D possibly corresponds to TRBD1 (5 bases). Trimming stripped 3 bases from V and 2 bases from J, with 11 bases between. Germline loops: CDR1 DFQATT, CDR2 SNEGSKA (reference sequence). CDR3 length: 14 residues. The chain's CDR3 is CSARRGGGNQPQHF. The CDR3 region has the DNA TGCAGTGCTAGGAGGGGAGGGGGCAATCAGCCCCAGCATTTT.

The table lists this clonotype with many counts. Germline and junction disagree at one end, which may indicate a read error. The rearrangement joins TRBV18 to TRBJ1-1; D is possibly TRBD1 (6 bases). This CDR3 has 13 amino acids. Looked up from germline, CDR1 is KGHSH and CDR2 is LQKENI. CDR3 sequence: CASSPTGNTEAFF. Here the CDR3 DNA reads TGCGCCAGCAGCCCGACAGGGAACACTGAAGCTTTCTTT. The entire variable domain, with the rest obtained from reference TRBV18 and TRBJ1-1, is as follows: NAGVMQNPRHLVRRRGQEARLRCSPMKGHSHVYWYRQLPEEGLKFMVYLQKENIIDESGMPKERFSAEFPKEGPSILRIQQVVRGDSAAYFCASSPTGNTEAFFGQGTRLTVV.

This clonotype was recorded at least ten times. The V and J genes are TRBV12-5 and TRBJ1-1; D remains unclear. Germline lookup yields CDR1 LGHNT and CDR2 FRNRAP. There are 14 residues in the CDR3. Trimming shortened V by 7 bases and J by 1 base, and 13 bases separated the two germline ends. The CDR3 nucleotides read TGTGCTAGTGACCCCCTCCGTGGGAACACTGAAGCTTTCTTT. It specifies CASDPLRGNTEAFF.

The chain has TRBV6-1 and TRBJ1-3; the D gene is possibly TRBD1 (5 bases). The CDR3 contains 18 residues. V was cut by 1 base and J by 0 bases, with 16 bases left in between. Germline CDR1 is MNHNS and CDR2 is SASEGT. The CDR3 DNA sequence: TGTGCCAGCAGTGAAGGTCATCGGGGGATTGTCTCTGGAAACACCATATATTTT. It specifies CASSEGHRGIVSGNTIYF.

Worth noting for this clonotype: One base away lies a much larger clone, so this may be a sequencing read error. This chain links TRBV2 with TRBJ2-1; D may be TRBD2 (6 bases). The germline V gene has CDR1 SNHLY and CDR2 FYNNEI. Trimming took off 11 bases at V and 10 bases at J, with 18 bases between the two ends. This CDR3 is 12 amino acids long. This chain's CDR3 is CAGMGLLKEQFF. In DNA, the CDR3 is TGTGCCGGAATGGGACTCCTCAAGGAGCAGTTCTTC.

The DNA of the CDR3 is TGTGCCAGCAGTGAATGGGGAGCACCTGAAGGAGATACGCAGTATTTT. Encoded protein: CASSEWGAPEGDTQYF. V gene TRBV25-1 combines with J gene TRBJ2-3, with a tentative D call TRBD2 (5 bases). Germline lookup yields CDR1 MGHDK and CDR2 SYGVNS. The CDR3 length is 16 residues. Trimming stripped 1 base from V and 5 bases from J, with 16 bases between.

There are a few counts of this clonotype. This sequence joins TRBV30 and TRBJ2-7; a weak D match, TRBD2 (6 bases). V was pared by 0 bases and J by 4 bases, with 10 bases between. Looked up from germline, CDR1 is GTSNPN and CDR2 is SVGIG (reference sequence). CDR3 length: 13 residues. The CDR3 region is CAWSVFSGYEQYF. DNA for the CDR3: TGTGCCTGGAGTGTATTTAGCGGATACGAGCAGTACTTC.

The J gene is TRBJ1-1, the V gene TRBV5-1, with D possibly TRBD1 on 5 matching bases. Trimming pared 0 bases from V and 7 bases from J, leaving 10 bases between. This CDR3 region has 13 residues. The germline V gene has CDR1 SGHRS and CDR2 YFSETQ. Here the CDR3 DNA reads TGCGCCAGCAGCTTGGAGACAGAGGATGAAGCTTTCTTT. Translated: CASSLETEDEAFF.